This T cell receptor (beta chain) derives from a study of T cells in Graves' hyperthyroidism and ophthalmopathy. Study-level points and caveats: Most clonotypes that expanded in the thyroid above 0.001 also showed up in blood. The model foresaw ophthalmopathy a median about 6.1 months prior to onset.

Ten or more counts support this clonotype. Its antigen is not known. With 3 bases clipped from V and 8 bases from J, the junction kept 13 bases outside the gene matches. Germline CDR1 SGDLS, CDR2 YYNGEE. The CDR3 spans 16 residues. Amplification yielded TCR beta CDR3 regions, with RNA transcripts as the source. The HTBI primer set served for first-round RT-PCR of the TCR CDR3. TCRdb re-called the multiplex PCR reads with MiXCR, one entry per CDR3 protein. The sample lists 150,000 to 200,000 distinct CDR3 sequences, about 17% occurring once. Stable hyperthyroidism: no ophthalmopathy progression over 18 months of follow-up.

Input material: blood. This receptor was obtained from a woman in her forties or fifties with Graves' hyperthyroidism. The chain is built from TRBV9 and TRBJ1-2; TRBD1 agrees at 10 bases. CDR3 sequence (DNA): TGTGCCAGCAGCGCCAGACAGGGGGCTAACCTGGGAGGCTACACCTTC. This gives the protein CASSARQGANLGGYTF.